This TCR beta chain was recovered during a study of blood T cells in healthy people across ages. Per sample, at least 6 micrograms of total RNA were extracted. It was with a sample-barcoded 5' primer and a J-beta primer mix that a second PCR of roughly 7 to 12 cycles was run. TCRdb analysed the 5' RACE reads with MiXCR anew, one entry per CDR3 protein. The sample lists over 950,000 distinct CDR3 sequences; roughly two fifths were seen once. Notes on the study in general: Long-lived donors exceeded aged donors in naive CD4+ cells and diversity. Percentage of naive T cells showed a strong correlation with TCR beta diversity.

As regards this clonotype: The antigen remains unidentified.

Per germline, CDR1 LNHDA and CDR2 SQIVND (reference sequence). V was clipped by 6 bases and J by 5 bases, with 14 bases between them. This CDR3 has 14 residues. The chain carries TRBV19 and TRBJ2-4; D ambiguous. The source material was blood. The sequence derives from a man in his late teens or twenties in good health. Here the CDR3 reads CASRLGPSENIQYF. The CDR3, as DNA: TGTGCCAGTAGGCTCGGGCCAAGCGAAAACATTCAGTACTTC.